This TCR beta chain was recovered during a study of blood T cell repertoires in COVID-19. TCRdb keeps only in-frame clones here, not all; method: immunoSEQ multiplex PCR. The sample gives 280,000 or so clones, 85% of which show up once; 2.5% to 3% is in the top ten. The germline V gene has CDR1 ENHRY and CDR2 SYGVKD. The CDR3 is 13 amino acids. Trimming shortened V by 6 bases and J by 4 bases, and 13 bases separated the two germline ends. This receptor was taken from a woman aged 45 to 65 who had recovered from COVID-19. Sample: PBMCs or T cells enriched from blood (not recorded which). The J gene is TRBJ2-7, the V gene TRBV10-3, with D possibly matching TRBD1 (5 bases). CDR3: CAISPRTSYEQYF. DNA of the CDR3: TGTGCCATCAGCCCGAGGACAAGTTACGAGCAGTACTTC.